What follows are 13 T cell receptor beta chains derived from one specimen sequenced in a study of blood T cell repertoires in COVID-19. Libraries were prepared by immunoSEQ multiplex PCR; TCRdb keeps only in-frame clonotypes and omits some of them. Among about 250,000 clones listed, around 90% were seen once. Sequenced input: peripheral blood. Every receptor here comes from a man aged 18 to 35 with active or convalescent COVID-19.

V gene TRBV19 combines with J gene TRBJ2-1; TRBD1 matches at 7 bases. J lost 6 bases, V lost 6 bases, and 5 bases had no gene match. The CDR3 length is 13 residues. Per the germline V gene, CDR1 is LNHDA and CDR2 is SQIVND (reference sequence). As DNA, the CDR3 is TGTGCCAGTAGCCTGGGACAGCCCAATGAGCAGTTCTTC. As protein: CASSLGQPNEQFF. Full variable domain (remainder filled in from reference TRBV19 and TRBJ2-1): DGGITQSPKYLFRKEGQNVTLSCEQNLNHDAMYWYRQDPGQGLRLIYYSQIVNDFQKGDIAEGYSVSREKKESFPLTVTSAQKNPTAFYLCASSLGQPNEQFFGPGTRLTVL.

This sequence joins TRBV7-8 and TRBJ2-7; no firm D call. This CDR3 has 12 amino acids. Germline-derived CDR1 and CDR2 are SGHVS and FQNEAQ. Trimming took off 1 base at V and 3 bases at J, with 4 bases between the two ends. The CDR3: CASSLVFYEQYF. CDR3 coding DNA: TGTGCCAGCAGCTTAGTATTCTACGAGCAGTACTTC.

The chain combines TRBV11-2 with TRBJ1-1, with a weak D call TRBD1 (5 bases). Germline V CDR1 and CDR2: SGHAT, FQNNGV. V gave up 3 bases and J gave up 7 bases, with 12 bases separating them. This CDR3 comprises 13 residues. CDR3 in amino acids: CASSFGGEDEAFF. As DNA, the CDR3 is TGTGCCAGCAGCTTTGGAGGGGAGGATGAAGCTTTCTTT.

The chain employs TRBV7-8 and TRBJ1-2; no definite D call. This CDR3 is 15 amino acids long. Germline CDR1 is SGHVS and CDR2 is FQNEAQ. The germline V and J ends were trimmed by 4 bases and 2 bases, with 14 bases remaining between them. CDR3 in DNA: TGTGCCAGCAGCTCCCCGTCCGGAGGGAACTATGGCTACACCTTC. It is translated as CASSSPSGGNYGYTF.

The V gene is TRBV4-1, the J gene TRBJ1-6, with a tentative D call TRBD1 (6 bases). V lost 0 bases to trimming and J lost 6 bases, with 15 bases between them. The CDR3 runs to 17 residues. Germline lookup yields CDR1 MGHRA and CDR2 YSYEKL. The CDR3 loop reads CASSQDSGGGGNSPLHF. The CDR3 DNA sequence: TGCGCCAGCAGCCAAGACTCGGGGGGCGGTGGTAATTCACCCCTCCACTTT.

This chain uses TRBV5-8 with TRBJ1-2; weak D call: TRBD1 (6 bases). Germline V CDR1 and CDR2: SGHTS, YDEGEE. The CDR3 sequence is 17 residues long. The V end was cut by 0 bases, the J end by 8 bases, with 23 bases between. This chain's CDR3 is CASSLVSAGALGIGYTF. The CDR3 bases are TGTGCCAGCAGCTTGGTGTCGGCAGGGGCCCTCGGGATAGGCTACACCTTC.

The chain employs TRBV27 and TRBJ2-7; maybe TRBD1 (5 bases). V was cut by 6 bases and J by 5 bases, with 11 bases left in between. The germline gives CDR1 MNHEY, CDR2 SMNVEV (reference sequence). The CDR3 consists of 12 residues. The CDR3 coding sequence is TGTGCCAGCAGCAGGGTTCCCAACGAGCAGTACTTC. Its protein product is CASSRVPNEQYF.

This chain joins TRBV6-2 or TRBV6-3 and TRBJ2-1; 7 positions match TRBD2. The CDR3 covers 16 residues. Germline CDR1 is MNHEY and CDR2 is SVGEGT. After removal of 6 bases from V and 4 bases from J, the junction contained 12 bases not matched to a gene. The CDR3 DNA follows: TGTGCCAGCAGCCAGCGGGGCCCTTCACTTTACAATGAGCAGTTCTTC. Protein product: CASSQRGPSLYNEQFF.

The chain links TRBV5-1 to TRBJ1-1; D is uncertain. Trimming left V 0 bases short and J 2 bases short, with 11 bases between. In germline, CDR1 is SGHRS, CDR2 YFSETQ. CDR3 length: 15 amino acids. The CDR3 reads CASSLGTDLNTEAFF. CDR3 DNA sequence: TGCGCCAGCAGCTTGGGCACTGATCTAAACACTGAAGCTTTCTTT.

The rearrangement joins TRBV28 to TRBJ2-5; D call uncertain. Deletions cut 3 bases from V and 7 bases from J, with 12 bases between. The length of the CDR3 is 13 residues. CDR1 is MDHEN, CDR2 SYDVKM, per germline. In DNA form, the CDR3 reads TGTGCCAGCAGTTTTTTAGTTAAGAGGACCCAGTACTTC. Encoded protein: CASSFLVKRTQYF.

This CDR3 reads CASSSGLKSYEQYF. For the CDR3, the DNA is TGCGCCAGCAGCTCGGGACTGAAATCCTACGAGCAGTACTTC. This rearrangement joins TRBV5-1 to TRBJ2-7; D is perhaps TRBD2 (6 bases). This CDR3 region has 14 residues. Looked up from germline, CDR1 is SGHRS and CDR2 is YFSETQ. V lost 3 bases and J lost 1, with 11 bases in between. Complete variable domain (other parts from reference TRBV5-1 and TRBJ2-7): KAGVTQTPRYLIKTRGQQVTLSCSPISGHRSVSWYQQTPGQGLQFLFEYFSETQRNKGNFPGRFSGRQFSNSRSEMNVSTLELGDSALYLCASSSGLKSYEQYFGPGTRLTVT.

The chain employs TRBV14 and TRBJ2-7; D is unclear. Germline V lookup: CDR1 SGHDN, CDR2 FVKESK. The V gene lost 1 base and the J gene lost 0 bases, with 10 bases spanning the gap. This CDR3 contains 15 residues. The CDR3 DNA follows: TGTGCCAGCAGCCAAGTATCGGTACTCTCCTACGAGCAGTACTTC. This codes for CASSQVSVLSYEQYF.

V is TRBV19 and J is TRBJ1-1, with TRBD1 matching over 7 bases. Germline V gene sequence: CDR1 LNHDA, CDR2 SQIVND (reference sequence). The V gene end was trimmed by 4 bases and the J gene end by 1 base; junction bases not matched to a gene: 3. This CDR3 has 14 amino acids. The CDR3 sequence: CASSTRQGNTEAFF. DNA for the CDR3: TGTGCCAGTAGTACAAGACAGGGGAACACTGAAGCTTTCTTT.